This T cell receptor (beta chain) was sequenced for a study of cytomegalovirus exposure and HLA in healthy donors. 13 Jbeta primers and 60 Vbeta primers were used for the PCR. The data were produced by immunoSEQ multiplex PCR, yet TCRdb's version contains in-frame clones alone and is incomplete. In the table there are approximately 190,000 clones, approximately 78% of which are singletons. Trimming shortened V by 10 bases and J by 5 bases, and 27 bases separated the two germline ends. This CDR3 has 16 amino acids. CDR1 is MRHNA and CDR2 is SNTAGT in the germline V gene. This receptor was identified in a woman between 50 and 59 years old in good health and CMV-seropositive. Material: PBMCs. The chain is built from TRBV6-4 and TRBJ2-7; D possibly corresponds to TRBD1 (5 bases). CDR3 DNA: TGTGCCACCCCCAATAGGGGCCGGAGCCAGGGAAACGAGCAGTACTTC. Amino acid sequence: CATPNRGRSQGNEQYF.